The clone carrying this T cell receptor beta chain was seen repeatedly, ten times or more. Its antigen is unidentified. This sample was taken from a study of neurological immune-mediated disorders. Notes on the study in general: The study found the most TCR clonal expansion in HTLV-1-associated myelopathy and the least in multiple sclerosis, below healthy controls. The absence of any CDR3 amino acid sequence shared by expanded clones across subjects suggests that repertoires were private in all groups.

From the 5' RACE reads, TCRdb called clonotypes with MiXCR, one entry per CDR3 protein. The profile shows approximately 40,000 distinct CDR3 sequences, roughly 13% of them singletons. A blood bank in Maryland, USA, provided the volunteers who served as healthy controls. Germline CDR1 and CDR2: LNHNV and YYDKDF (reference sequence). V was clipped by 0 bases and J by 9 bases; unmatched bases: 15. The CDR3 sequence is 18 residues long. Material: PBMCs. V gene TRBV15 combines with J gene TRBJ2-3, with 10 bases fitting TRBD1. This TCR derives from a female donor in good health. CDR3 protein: CATSRDYPGQGGVGTQYF. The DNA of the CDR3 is TGTGCCACCAGCAGAGATTACCCCGGACAGGGGGGCGTCGGCACGCAGTATTTT.